The 4 T cell receptor beta chains below come from one sample, sequenced in a study of T-cell memory formation after mild COVID-19 listed by TCRdb under 2021. The method behind the library was 5' RACE. The sample was run on an Illumina NovaSeq 6000. TCRdb redid the processing of the public reads, applying fastp at Q25 and MiXCR, and retained in-frame beta chains. Each CDR3 protein appears once, grouped with its most common genes and DNA. This sample lists 250,000 to 350,000 distinct CDR3 sequences; 15% to 20% were detected once. Of the sample, about 21% is held by the ten largest clones. Sequences were obtained from PBMCs or a T cell subset sorted from them (not recorded which). The receptors stem from a man aged 18 to 29 who had mild COVID-19 (a few samples of this study predate the infection). The sample titles of this study are shuffled in the database, so cell type and time point are left out; the donor was told from shared clones.

This clonotype was counted a few times. The chain joins TRBV5-6 to TRBJ1-1; TRBD1 agrees at 11 bases. The V segment lost 4 bases and the J segment 4 bases; nucleotides outside the gene matches: 15. The CDR3 spans 18 residues. CDR1 is SGHDT and CDR2 is YYEEEE in the germline V gene. The CDR3 region has the DNA TGTGCCAGCAGCGCCGTCGGGACAGGGGGTGCCCGGAGCACTGAAGCTTTCTTT. Translating it yields CASSAVGTGGARSTEAFF.

This chain links TRBV27 with TRBJ2-3; 12 bases agree with TRBD2. The CDR3 runs 17 residues. V lost 5 bases to trimming and J lost 0 bases; unmatched junction nucleotides: 6. CDR1 and CDR2 (germline): MNHEY, SMNVEV (reference sequence). The CDR3 nucleotides are TGTGCCAGCAGTAGATCTAGCGGGGGGGCCAGCACAGATACGCAGTATTTT. Translating gives CASSRSSGGASTDTQYF.

The rearrangement uses TRBV29-1 and TRBJ2-6; D not certain. Germline V gives CDR1 SQVTM, CDR2 ANQGSEA. The CDR3 contains 16 residues. The germline V and J ends were trimmed by 6 bases and 0 bases, with 15 bases remaining between them. The CDR3 sequence is CSVERRSNSGANVLTF. DNA of the CDR3: TGCAGCGTCGAACGAAGGAGTAACTCTGGGGCCAACGTCCTGACTTTC.

This clonotype was recorded at least ten times. V is TRBV7-2 and J is TRBJ2-7, with D possibly matching TRBD2 (6 bases). The V end lost 5 bases, the J end lost 3 bases, and 17 bases lay between the germline ends. Germline V gene lookup returns CDR1 SGHTA and CDR2 FQGNSA. The CDR3 totals 15 residues. In DNA form, the CDR3 reads TGTGCCAGCAGCCCATCCGCGCAGGGAGGCTACGAGCAGTACTTC. Residues: CASSPSAQGGYEQYF.